What follows describes a single T cell receptor beta chain. The target antigen is unknown. The CDR3 has 14 amino acids. V gave up 3 bases and J gave up 6 bases; unmatched junction bases: 5. CDR1 is SGDLS, CDR2 YYNGEE, per germline. Researchers ran the PCR with 60 Vbeta and 13 Jbeta primers. Authors' analysis steps: Later work found tens of millions of unique TCR beta chains, with about 10 million shared. Clones were sequenced by immunoSEQ multiplex PCR, and TCRdb holds only the in-frame ones, with some missing. V and J calls plus clone size are reproduced from that table; the DNA served to infer D and trimming. The table lists some 130,000 clones. This sample was taken from a study of cytomegalovirus exposure and HLA in healthy donors. Whole-study findings and limits: Some highly shared sequence variants likely arose as a pipeline artifact. In an earlier analysis, most TCR beta V segments were productive about 87% or about 30% of the time.

This sequence joins TRBV9 and TRBJ2-2; 7 bases match TRBD1. This receptor was identified in a woman between 35 and 50 years old in good health and CMV-seropositive. The specimen sequenced was PBMCs. The chain's CDR3 is CASSGYRGSGELFF. DNA for the CDR3: TGTGCCAGCAGCGGTTACAGGGGATCCGGGGAGCTGTTTTTT.